The 17 T cell receptor beta chains given below trace back to one sample, sequenced in a study of technical replicates of blood from a handful of donors. The method was immunoSEQ multiplex PCR; TCRdb's version includes in-frame clones alone and lacks a portion of them. The repertoire has around 60,000 clones, around 92% of them found once; the top ten carry roughly 4.2%. Source material: PBMCs. These receptors were obtained from a human donor in good health. Some clones in this sample may be carry-over from other donors' samples.

This chain uses TRBV5-1 with TRBJ1-1; D is possibly TRBD1 (5 bases). CDR1 SGHRS and CDR2 YFSETQ come from the germline V gene. V lost 2 bases and J 8 bases, leaving 16 bases between the germline ends. The CDR3 loop spans 14 amino acids. This CDR3 is CASSFTGAPGEAFF. In DNA, the CDR3 is TGCGCCAGCAGCTTCACAGGAGCTCCCGGAGAAGCTTTCTTT.

CDR3 bases: TGTGCCAGCAGCGGGACAGTGAACACTGAAGCTTTCTTT. Protein sequence: CASSGTVNTEAFF. The chain joins TRBV9 to TRBJ1-1, with TRBD1 as a possible D gene (6 bases). V was trimmed by 3 bases and J by 0 bases, leaving 6 bases between them. CDR1 is SGDLS, CDR2 YYNGEE, per germline. This CDR3 contains 13 residues.

V usage is TRBV6-1 and J usage is TRBJ2-2; a possible D gene is TRBD1 (6 bases). Germline V CDR1 and CDR2: MNHNS, SASEGT. The length of the CDR3 is 16 residues. Trimming took 2 bases from V and 3 from J, leaving 13 bases between them. The CDR3: CASSERPGDHTGELFF. As DNA, the CDR3 is TGTGCCAGCAGTGAAAGGCCAGGGGACCACACCGGGGAGCTGTTTTTT.

The V call is TRBV4-1, the J call TRBJ2-3; 7 bases agree with TRBD2. Germline trimming cut 1 base from V and 7 bases from J; bases unmatched to any gene: 5. Germline V gene lookup returns CDR1 MGHRA and CDR2 YSYEKL. CDR3 size: 14 residues. For the CDR3, the DNA is TGCGCCAGCAGCCAAGGGGGAGGGGCGTATACGCAGTATTTT. Amino acid sequence: CASSQGGGAYTQYF.

This chain joins TRBV5-1 and TRBJ1-2; 8 nucleotides line up with TRBD1. The V gene's germline CDR1 is SGHRS and CDR2 YFSETQ. J was trimmed by 4 bases and V by 0 bases; bases with no gene match: 2. This CDR3 spans 14 amino acids. The CDR3 nucleotides read TGCGCCAGCAGCTTGGAGGGGACAGGCTATGGCTACACCTTC. It yields the protein CASSLEGTGYGYTF.

The chain combines TRBV29-1 with TRBJ2-3; 9 nucleotides match TRBD1. V trimming: 3 bases; J trimming: 4 bases; junction bases outside the gene matches: 11. This CDR3 is built from 16 residues. CDR1 and CDR2 from the germline V gene are SQVTM and ANQGSEA. CDR3 coding DNA: TGCAGCGTTGACGGTACTTCGGACAGGGGATCAGATACGCAGTATTTT. Amino acids: CSVDGTSDRGSDTQYF.

This rearrangement joins TRBV4-3 to TRBJ2-1; 7 bases line up with TRBD2. CDR3 length: 15 amino acids. The trim removed 0 bases at V and 10 bases at J, leaving 9 bases unmatched. Germline V lookup: CDR1 LGHNA, CDR2 YSLEER. The CDR3: CASSQDSSGKGEQFF. In DNA form, the CDR3 reads TGCGCCAGCAGCCAAGATTCCAGCGGGAAAGGGGAGCAGTTCTTC.

This clone has just one count. The chain links TRBV2 to TRBJ2-1; D call uncertain. Germline-derived CDR1 and CDR2 are SNHLY and FYNNEI. The CDR3 has 16 amino acids. The V end was cut by 3 bases, the J end by 0 bases, with 12 bases between. This chain's CDR3 is CASSESVLHSYNEQFF. CDR3 nucleotides: TGTGCCAGCAGTGAGTCGGTCCTTCACTCCTACAATGAGCAGTTCTTC.

The chain recombines TRBV5-1 with TRBJ1-1; 8 positions match TRBD1. This CDR3 comprises 16 residues. CDR1 SGHRS and CDR2 YFSETQ come from the germline V gene. The V gene end was trimmed by 0 bases and the J gene end by 0 bases; junction bases not matched to a gene: 4. In nucleotides, the CDR3 is TGCGCCAGCAGCTTGGAGGGACAGGCAATGAACACTGAAGCTTTCTTT. This gives the protein CASSLEGQAMNTEAFF.

The rearrangement joins TRBV7-9 to TRBJ1-4, with a tentative D call TRBD1 (6 bases). This CDR3 spans 13 amino acids. V was clipped by 4 bases and J by 11 bases, with 14 bases between them. CDR1 SEHNR and CDR2 FQNEAQ come from the germline V gene (reference sequence). The CDR3 DNA sequence: TGTGCCAGCAGCTCCCAGGGGACCGCGAAACTGTTTTTT. Translating it yields CASSSQGTAKLFF. The full variable domain, with the rest looked up from reference TRBV7-9 and TRBJ1-4, is DTGVSQNPRHKITKRGQNVTFRCDPISEHNRLYWYRQTLGQGPEFLTYFQNEAQLEKSRLLSDRFSAERPKGSFSTLEIQRTEQGDSAMYLCASSSQGTAKLFFGSGTQLSVL.

This chain uses TRBV9 with TRBJ1-2, with D perhaps matching TRBD1 (6 bases). This CDR3 has 15 residues. From germline, CDR1 is SGDLS and CDR2 YYNGEE. Deletions cut 2 bases from V and 2 bases from J, with 13 bases between. DNA of the CDR3: TGTGCCAGCAGCGTCGGTCAGGGGTGGAACTATGGCTACACCTTC. As protein: CASSVGQGWNYGYTF.

The chain links TRBV7-3 to TRBJ1-1; maybe TRBD1 (5 bases). This CDR3 has 19 residues. The germline V and J ends were trimmed by 2 bases and 2 bases, with 24 bases remaining between them. Germline lookup yields CDR1 SGHTA and CDR2 FQGTGA. The CDR3 loop is CASSLGRPERRDCNTEAFF. The CDR3 bases are TGTGCCAGCAGCTTAGGGAGACCCGAACGGAGGGACTGTAACACTGAAGCTTTCTTT.

The chain carries TRBV7-2 and TRBJ2-7, with TRBD1 matching 9 bases. The germline CDR1 and CDR2 sequences are SGHTA and FQGNSA. This CDR3 has 15 amino acids. Unmatched junction bases numbered 2, after V lost 0 bases and J lost 2 bases. The CDR3 reads CASSLAGQGPYEQYF. CDR3 bases: TGTGCCAGCAGCTTAGCCGGACAGGGGCCCTACGAGCAGTACTTC.

The CDR3 DNA is TGTGCCAGCAGCTCAGCCGCGGGGGGGTCCTACGAGCAGTACTTC. Its protein product is CASSSAAGGSYEQYF. This chain links TRBV7-9 with TRBJ2-7, with TRBD2 matching over 9 bases. There are 15 residues in the CDR3. Germline lookup yields CDR1 SEHNR and CDR2 FQNEAQ (reference sequence). J was trimmed by 1 base and V by 4 bases; bases with no gene match: 5.

The chain links TRBV7-2 to TRBJ2-1, with 9 nucleotides matching TRBD2. This CDR3 is built from 16 residues. V shed 4 bases, J shed 0 bases, and the junction held 4 bases outside the gene matches. CDR1 is SGHTA and CDR2 is FQGNSA in the germline V gene. The CDR3 here is CASSSSSGDSYNEQFF. The CDR3 DNA follows: TGTGCCAGCAGCTCATCTAGCGGGGACTCCTACAATGAGCAGTTCTTC.

The rearrangement uses TRBV12-5 and TRBJ1-1, with D possibly TRBD1 on 5 matching bases. V was shortened by 0 bases and J by 8 bases, with 7 bases between the two germline ends. This CDR3 spans 12 amino acids. The germline V gene has CDR1 LGHNT and CDR2 FRNRAP. The CDR3 region is CASGLVQAEAFF. The DNA for the CDR3 is TGTGCTAGTGGTTTGGTACAGGCAGAAGCTTTCTTT.

V and J are TRBV6-1 and TRBJ1-2; 8 bases agree with TRBD1. The CDR3 covers 16 residues. Germline V gene sequence: CDR1 MNHNS, CDR2 SASEGT. J was trimmed by 3 bases and V by 3 bases; bases with no gene match: 9. The CDR3 loop is CASSDLGQDRHYGYTF. The CDR3 bases are TGTGCCAGCAGTGACCTGGGACAGGACCGACACTATGGCTACACCTTC.